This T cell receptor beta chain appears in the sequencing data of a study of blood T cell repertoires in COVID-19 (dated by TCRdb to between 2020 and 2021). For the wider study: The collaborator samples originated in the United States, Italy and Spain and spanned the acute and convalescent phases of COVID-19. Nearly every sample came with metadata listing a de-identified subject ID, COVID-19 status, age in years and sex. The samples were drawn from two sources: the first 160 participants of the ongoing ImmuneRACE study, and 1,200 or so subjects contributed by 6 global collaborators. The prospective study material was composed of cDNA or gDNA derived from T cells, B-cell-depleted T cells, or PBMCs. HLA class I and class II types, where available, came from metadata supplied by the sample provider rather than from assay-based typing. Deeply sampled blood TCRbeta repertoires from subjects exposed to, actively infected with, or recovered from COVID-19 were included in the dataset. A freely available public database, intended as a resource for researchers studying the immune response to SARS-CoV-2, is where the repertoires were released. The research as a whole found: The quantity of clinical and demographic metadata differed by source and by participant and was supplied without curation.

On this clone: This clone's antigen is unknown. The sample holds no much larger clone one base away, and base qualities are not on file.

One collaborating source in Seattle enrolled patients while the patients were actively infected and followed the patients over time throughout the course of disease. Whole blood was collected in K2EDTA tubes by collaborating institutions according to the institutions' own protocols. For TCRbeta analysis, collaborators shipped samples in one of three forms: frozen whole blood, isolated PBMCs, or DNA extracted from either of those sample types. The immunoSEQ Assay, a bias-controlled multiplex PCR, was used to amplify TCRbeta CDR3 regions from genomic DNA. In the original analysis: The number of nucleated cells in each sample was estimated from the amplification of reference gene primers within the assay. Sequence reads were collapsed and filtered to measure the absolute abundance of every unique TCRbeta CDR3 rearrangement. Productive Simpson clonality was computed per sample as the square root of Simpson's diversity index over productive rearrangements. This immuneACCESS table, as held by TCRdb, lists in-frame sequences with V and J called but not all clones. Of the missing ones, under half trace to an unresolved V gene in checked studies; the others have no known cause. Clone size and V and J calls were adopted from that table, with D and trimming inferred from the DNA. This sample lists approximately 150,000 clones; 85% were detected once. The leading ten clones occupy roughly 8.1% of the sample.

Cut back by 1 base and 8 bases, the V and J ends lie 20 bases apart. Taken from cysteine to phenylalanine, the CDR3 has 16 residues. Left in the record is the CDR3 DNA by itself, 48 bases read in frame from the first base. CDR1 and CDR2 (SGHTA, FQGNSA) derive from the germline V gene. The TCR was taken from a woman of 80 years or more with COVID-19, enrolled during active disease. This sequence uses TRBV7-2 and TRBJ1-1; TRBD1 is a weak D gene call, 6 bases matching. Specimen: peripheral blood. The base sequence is TGTGCCAGCAGCTTAGGACGCCCCAGGGAGGGGGGGGAAGCTTTCTTT. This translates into CASSLGRPREGGEAFF.